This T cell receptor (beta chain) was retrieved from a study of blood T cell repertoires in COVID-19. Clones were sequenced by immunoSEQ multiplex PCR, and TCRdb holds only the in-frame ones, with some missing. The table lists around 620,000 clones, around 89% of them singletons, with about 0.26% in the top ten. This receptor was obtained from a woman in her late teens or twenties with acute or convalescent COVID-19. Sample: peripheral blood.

The chain's CDR3 is CASTLAREEVKGCLFF. CDR3 DNA sequence: TGTGCCAGCACTCTCGCCCGGGAGGAAGTAAAAGGGTGTCTGTTTTTT. V and J are TRBV6-6 and TRBJ1-4; D is undetermined. The V and J ends lost 7 bases and 14 bases respectively, with 29 bases between them. CDR1 MNHNY and CDR2 SVGAGI come from the germline V gene (reference sequence). The CDR3 totals 16 residues.